The sequence of this T cell receptor (beta chain) was determined in a study of cytomegalovirus exposure and HLA in healthy donors. CDR1 is SGHKS and CDR2 is YYEKEE in the germline V gene (reference sequence). V shed 5 bases and J 8 bases; nucleotides not matched to a gene: 12. This CDR3 is 15 amino acids long. Findings and limits, study-wide: In a later analysis, roughly 17,000 TCR beta sequences were associated with HLA alleles at 0.05 false discovery rate.

With 60 Vbeta and 13 Jbeta primers, the PCR was carried out. Generated by immunoSEQ multiplex PCR, the TCRdb table keeps only in-frame clones and is missing some. The repertoire includes approximately 150,000 clones, about 64% of them detected once, and roughly 3.1% sits in the top ten. On this clone itself: The antigen is undetermined.

Sequenced material: PBMCs. This sequence joins TRBV5-5 and TRBJ1-4, with 7 positions matching TRBD1. The clonotype originates from a woman aged 30 to 39 in good health and CMV-seropositive. CDR3 amino acids: CASRQGQLHGEKLFF. CDR3 bases: TGTGCCAGCAGACAGGGACAGCTCCATGGGGAAAAACTGTTTTTT.